These 26 T cell receptor beta chains came from one sample sequenced in a study of shared clonotypes between healthy human individuals. Using immunoSEQ multiplex PCR, the repertoire was profiled, and TCRdb retains in-frame clones only, with some absent. The table shows around 1.6 million clones, with 95% to 99% occurring only once. Sequencing was performed on naive CD4+ T cells sorted from blood. The subset here: CD45RA+ positively selected. All receptors come from a man younger than 45 in good health.

The chain joins TRBV5-1 to TRBJ1-1; 9 bases match TRBD1. Trimming took 5 bases from V and 4 from J; bases not matched to a gene: 6. The CDR3 has 14 amino acids. Germline V CDR1 and CDR2: SGHRS, YFSETQ. DNA for the CDR3: TGCGCCAGCAGAGGACAGGGGTCGGGCACTGAAGCTTTCTTT. It codes for CASRGQGSGTEAFF.

The genes are TRBV5-4 and TRBJ2-2; 9 bases agree with TRBD2. CDR1 is SGHNT, CDR2 YYREEE, per germline (reference sequence). With V trimmed by 4 bases and J by 5 bases, 9 bases remained unmatched. This CDR3 region has 16 residues. Here the CDR3 reads CASSEPAGGKTGELFF. CDR3 sequence (DNA): TGTGCCAGCAGCGAGCCAGCGGGAGGAAAGACCGGGGAGCTGTTTTTT.

V is TRBV19 and J is TRBJ2-3; D uncertain. The V end lost 7 bases, the J end lost 3 bases, and 11 bases lay between the germline ends. Per germline, CDR1 LNHDA and CDR2 SQIVND (reference sequence). The CDR3 sequence is 13 residues long. In nucleotides, the CDR3 is TGTGCCAGTATGAAGGTGGAGACAGATACGCAGTATTTT. It translates to CASMKVETDTQYF.

The chain combines TRBV2 with TRBJ2-7, with 13 positions matching TRBD2. The CDR3 is 14 residues long. With 5 bases clipped from V and 6 bases from J, the junction kept 4 bases outside the gene matches. The germline V gene encodes CDR1 SNHLY and CDR2 FYNNEI. The DNA of the CDR3 is TGTGCCAGCAGTCGACTAGCGGGAGGTATCGAGCAGTACTTC. Translating gives CASSRLAGGIEQYF.

Comment on this clone: Within the sample, other DNA sequences also encode this same CDR3. This sequence joins TRBV7-8 and TRBJ1-2; maybe TRBD1 (5 bases). V dropped 5 bases and J dropped 3 bases, with 10 bases sitting between them. Per the germline V gene, CDR1 is SGHVS and CDR2 is FQNEAQ. CDR3 size: 13 residues. CDR3 in DNA: TGTGCCAGCAGCCTGGGGGGGGACTATGGCTACACCTTC. As protein: CASSLGGDYGYTF.

The chain couples TRBV9 to TRBJ1-2, with D possibly TRBD1 on 6 matching bases. Looked up from germline, CDR1 is SGDLS and CDR2 is YYNGEE. This CDR3 contains 14 residues. The germline V and J ends were trimmed by 0 bases and 1 base, with 7 bases remaining between them. The CDR3 reads CASSVGTDNYGYTF. In DNA form, the CDR3 reads TGTGCCAGCAGCGTAGGGACAGATAACTATGGCTACACCTTC.

J is TRBJ2-7 and V is TRBV5-4; TRBD1 or TRBD2 may be the D gene (5 bases each). The CDR3 length is 15 residues. The V gene lost 4 bases and the J gene lost 2 bases, with 16 bases spanning the gap. Germline CDR1 SGHNT, CDR2 YYREEE (reference sequence). The CDR3 here is CASSPTLGVAYEQYF. In DNA, the CDR3 is TGTGCCAGCAGCCCGACTCTGGGGGTTGCCTACGAGCAGTACTTC.

The rearrangement uses TRBV27 and TRBJ1-1, with 8 bases matching TRBD1. Germline V gene data show CDR1 as MNHEY and CDR2 as SMNVEV (reference sequence). The CDR3 length is 15 residues. V gave up 5 bases and J gave up 5 bases; unmatched junction bases: 10. The CDR3 reads CASSLRGTGKTEAFF. In nucleotides, the CDR3 is TGTGCCAGCAGTCTAAGGGGGACAGGTAAAACTGAAGCTTTCTTT.

A remark on this clone: At the DNA level, this CDR3 is encoded by other sequences in the same sample as well. The chain employs TRBV19 and TRBJ2-3; TRBD1 matches 8 bases. The junction had 0 bases not matched to a gene; V was cut back by 4 bases and J by 0 bases. The CDR3 covers 14 residues. Germline CDR1 and CDR2: LNHDA and SQIVND (reference sequence). Written as DNA, the CDR3 is TGTGCCAGTAGTAACAGGGGGAGCACAGATACGCAGTATTTT. Encoded protein: CASSNRGSTDTQYF.

This clone was seen just once. This sequence joins TRBV6-5 and TRBJ2-1, with D possibly TRBD1 on 6 matching bases. CDR3 size: 13 residues. Trimming removed 2 bases at V and 9 bases at J, with 11 bases between. The germline V gene has CDR1 MNHEY and CDR2 SVGAGI. CDR3 region: CASSYPGTSEQFF. The CDR3 DNA is TGTGCCAGCAGTTACCCAGGGACAAGTGAGCAGTTCTTC.

This sequence joins TRBV11-2 and TRBJ2-2; possibly TRBD2 for D (5 bases). Deletions cut 3 bases from V and 0 bases from J, with 8 bases between. The germline V gene encodes CDR1 SGHAT and CDR2 FQNNGV. The CDR3 runs 15 residues. The CDR3: CASSLRVANTGELFF. DNA of the CDR3: TGTGCCAGCAGCTTGCGGGTCGCGAACACCGGGGAGCTGTTTTTT.

The chain joins TRBV11-2 to TRBJ2-2; D possibly matches TRBD1 or TRBD2 (6 bases each). This CDR3 is built from 17 residues. The V end lost 5 bases, the J end lost 6 bases, and 22 bases lay between the germline ends. CDR1 and CDR2 from the germline V gene are SGHAT and FQNNGV. CDR3 coding DNA: TGTGCCAGCAGCCCGGGGTTTTTGTGGGGGGCAGCCGGGGAGCTGTTTTTT. Encoded protein: CASSPGFLWGAAGELFF.

The V and J genes are TRBV29-1 and TRBJ2-5; 7 nucleotides agree with TRBD1. V lost 6 bases and J lost 1; bases outside the gene matches: 8. The V gene's germline CDR1 is SQVTM and CDR2 ANQGSEA. The CDR3 contains 14 residues. CDR3 nucleotides: TGCAGCGTACCTAGGGACAGCTTCCAAGAGACCCAGTACTTC. Translating it yields CSVPRDSFQETQYF.

The chain recombines TRBV5-1 with TRBJ2-5; maybe TRBD1 (5 bases). V lost 7 bases and J lost 4, with 20 bases in between. The germline CDR1 and CDR2 sequences are SGHRS and YFSETQ. There are 15 residues in the CDR3. CDR3 DNA sequence: TGCGCCAGCGGAAGAAAGACAGCGCTAGGAGAGACCCAGTACTTC. Translated: CASGRKTALGETQYF.

V usage is TRBV6-6 and J usage is TRBJ2-3; D is uncertain. The CDR3 covers 15 residues. Trimming took 0 bases from V and 0 from J, leaving 7 bases between them. Germline values: CDR1 MNHNY, CDR2 SVGAGI (reference sequence). The CDR3 DNA reads as TGTGCCAGCAGTTACTCGCGGCTGAGCACAGATACGCAGTATTTT. This codes for CASSYSRLSTDTQYF.

Regarding this clone: Other DNA sequences in this sample translate to the same CDR3. This rearrangement joins TRBV5-1 to TRBJ2-2; 13 nucleotides line up with TRBD2. The V segment lost 1 base and the J segment 2 bases; nucleotides outside the gene matches: 2. The length of the CDR3 is 17 residues. Germline V CDR1 and CDR2: SGHRS, YFSETQ. Here the CDR3 DNA reads TGCGCCAGCAGCTTGACTAGCGGGAGGGCCAACACCGGGGAGCTGTTTTTT. It translates to CASSLTSGRANTGELFF.

This rearrangement joins TRBV11-2 to TRBJ2-3; D remains unclear. The V and J ends lost 2 bases and 0 bases respectively, with 9 bases between them. Germline V CDR1 and CDR2: SGHAT, FQNNGV. This CDR3 has 15 amino acids. The CDR3 sequence: CASSLRAPSTDTQYF. In DNA, the CDR3 is TGTGCCAGCAGCTTAAGGGCTCCTAGCACAGATACGCAGTATTTT.

This rearrangement joins TRBV11-2 to TRBJ2-1, with TRBD1 as a possible D gene (6 bases). Trimming took off 3 bases at V and 4 bases at J, with 13 bases between the two ends. The germline V gene encodes CDR1 SGHAT and CDR2 FQNNGV. The CDR3 extends over 15 amino acids. Written as DNA, the CDR3 is TGTGCCAGCAGCTTGTATGGGGGCTGGTACAATGAGCAGTTCTTC. Translated, it gives CASSLYGGWYNEQFF. The full variable domain, with the rest looked up from reference TRBV11-2 and TRBJ2-1, is EAGVAQSPRYKIIEKRQSVAFWCNPISGHATLYWYQQILGQGPKLLIQFQNNGVVDDSQLPKDRFSAERLKGVDSTLKIQPAKLEDSAVYLCASSLYGGWYNEQFFGPGTRLTVL.

To note about this clone: Other DNA sequences in the sample encode the same CDR3. The V and J genes are TRBV28 and TRBJ1-5; possibly TRBD1 for D (5 bases). The CDR3 totals 12 residues. Per the germline V gene, CDR1 is MDHEN and CDR2 is SYDVKM. V was cut by 3 bases and J by 7 bases, with 7 bases left in between. CDR3 region: CASSLGGQPQHF. CDR3 coding DNA: TGTGCCAGCAGTTTGGGGGGGCAGCCCCAGCATTTT. Supplemented by reference TRBV28 and TRBJ1-5, the full variable domain reads DVKVTQSSRYLVKRTGEKVFLECVQDMDHENMFWYRQDPGLGLRLIYFSYDVKMKEKGDIPEGYSVSREKKERFSLILESASTNQTSMYLCASSLGGQPQHFGDGTRLSIL.

V usage is TRBV19 and J usage is TRBJ2-7; 10 nucleotides line up with TRBD2. Germline V gene lookup returns CDR1 LNHDA and CDR2 SQIVND (reference sequence). V gave up 0 bases and J gave up 3 bases; unmatched junction bases: 8. The CDR3 is 17 amino acids. CDR3 loop: CASSIDWASGGLYEQYF. In DNA, the CDR3 is TGTGCCAGTAGTATAGATTGGGCTAGCGGGGGCCTCTACGAGCAGTACTTC.

V usage is TRBV11-2 and J usage is TRBJ2-7; tentative D call: TRBD2 (6 bases). Trimming cost V 0 bases and J 2 bases, with 14 bases left between them. Germline assignment: CDR1 SGHAT and CDR2 FQNNGV. The CDR3 loop spans 16 amino acids. The CDR3 DNA reads as TGTGCCAGCAGCTTAGATAGGGGACTGATGACCTACGAGCAGTACTTC. This sequence encodes CASSLDRGLMTYEQYF.

The chain employs TRBV7-9 and TRBJ2-7; 9 nucleotides line up with TRBD2. With 5 bases clipped from V and 2 bases from J, the junction kept 7 bases outside the gene matches. Germline lookup yields CDR1 SEHNR and CDR2 FQNEAQ (reference sequence). There are 15 residues in the CDR3. This CDR3 reads CASSKDSGSAYEQYF. The CDR3 DNA is TGTGCCAGCAGCAAAGATAGCGGGAGCGCCTACGAGCAGTACTTC. The full variable domain, completed using reference TRBV7-9 and TRBJ2-7, is DTGVSQNPRHKITKRGQNVTFRCDPISEHNRLYWYRQTLGQGPEFLTYFQNEAQLEKSRLLSDRFSAERPKGSFSTLEIQRTEQGDSAMYLCASSKDSGSAYEQYFGPGTRLTVT.

A note on this clone: Additional DNA sequences in this sample encode the identical CDR3. The CDR3 bases are TGTGCCAGTAGTATGCCAAATCAGCCCCAGCATTTT. Protein product: CASSMPNQPQHF. The J gene is TRBJ1-5, the V gene TRBV19; no clear D gene. This CDR3 is built from 12 residues. Per the germline V gene, CDR1 is LNHDA and CDR2 is SQIVND (reference sequence). V was trimmed by 3 bases and J by 4 bases, leaving 4 bases between them.

The V and J genes are TRBV7-8 and TRBJ1-5; D gene uncertain. Trimming shortened V by 1 base and J by 0 bases, and 7 bases separated the two germline ends. The CDR3 runs to 15 residues. In germline, CDR1 is SGHVS, CDR2 FQNEAQ. CDR3 sequence (DNA): TGTGCCAGCAGCTTAGAAGGATTTAGCAATCAGCCCCAGCATTTT. Protein: CASSLEGFSNQPQHF.

This chain joins TRBV14 and TRBJ2-7; unclear D gene. The CDR3 consists of 13 residues. The germline CDR1 and CDR2 sequences are SGHDN and FVKESK. V was shortened by 0 bases and J by 12 bases, with 15 bases between the two germline ends. Here the CDR3 reads CASSQESKAARYF. In nucleotides, the CDR3 is TGTGCCAGCAGCCAAGAATCTAAGGCGGCTCGGTACTTC.

The J gene is TRBJ2-3, the V gene TRBV27; no firm D call. V lost 3 bases, J lost 2 bases, and 9 bases lay in between. Germline V lookup: CDR1 MNHEY, CDR2 SMNVEV (reference sequence). This CDR3 is 14 amino acids long. The CDR3 DNA sequence: TGTGCCAGCAGTTTTTCGGACCTCACAGATACGCAGTATTTT. It yields the protein CASSFSDLTDTQYF.